This TCR beta chain was sequenced during a study of cytomegalovirus exposure and HLA in healthy donors (dated by TCRdb to about 2017). For the study in its entirety: According to a later analysis, the 120 validation repertoires were produced on the same platform as the roughly 600 repertoires of the first cohort. The study aimed to test whether signatures of past pathogen exposure could be identified by cataloging public T cell receptors. Along with the approximately 670-subject first cohort, a separate validation cohort of over 90 different subjects was used. To predict cytomegalovirus infection status, the study combined high-throughput TCR immunosequencing, statistical association of individual TCRs with disease status, and machine learning.

This clone was detected once. Its recognized antigen is unknown. Base qualities are not recorded, but no much larger clone differs from it by a single base. Overall study outcomes, separate from this receptor: In both the original and validation cohorts, the classifier was reported to diagnose cytomegalovirus status with high specificity and sensitivity. While some public TCRs were present in many individuals, most TCR sequences turned up only very rarely across donors. In vitro tests confirmed that three of the cytomegalovirus-associated TCR beta chains recognize cytomegalovirus antigens. A total of 150 or so TCR beta chains were listed by the study as associated with cytomegalovirus. The validation cohort had no HLA typing available for a later analysis, so co-occurrence within that cohort was assessed over all 120 repertoires. Of the cluster scores, approximately 95% were above 0 in a later analysis, which found that TCRs clustered in the first cohort also tended to co-occur in the 110 or so validation repertoires. The authors suggested that the approach could potentially be generalized to other disease states and immunological phenotypes.

Libraries were built with the immunoSEQ multiplex PCR assay. Under the source paper's analysis protocol: A statistical classification framework was developed to diagnose cytomegalovirus status using the catalog of TCR beta chain sequences. TCRdb took this table from immuneACCESS and kept in-frame rearrangements with V and J called. Such tables lack part of the clones; where checked against another copy, unresolved V genes explain under half of the gap, and the rest is unexplained. V and J calls and clone size are those listed in that table; D and trimming were worked out from the DNA. The sample has 85,000 to 90,000 clones on record, 96% of them singletons. 0.6% to 0.95% of the sample is taken by the ten largest. From V the trimming removes 1 base and from J it removes 4 bases, while the gene matches leave 6 bases of the junction unaccounted for. The CDR3 goes from the cysteine to the phenylalanine over 16 residues. The CDR3 DNA has 48 bases and is translated from base 1. The germline V gene (reference sequence) provides CDR1 LNHDA and CDR2 SQIVND.

The donors were included in the validation cohort of roughly 120 subjects, a group kept apart from the roughly 680-subject first cohort. The source is a man aged 18 to 30 in good health and CMV-seronegative. Sequencing was done on a sample of PBMCs. The chain employs TRBV19 and TRBJ2-1; a stretch of 8 junction bases matches TRBD2. The CDR3 loop reads CASSIAVGGRYNEQFF. The nucleotide sequence is given as TGTGCCAGTAGTATAGCGGTCGGCGGGAGGTACAATGAGCAGTTCTTC. Reference TRBV19 and TRBJ2-1 proteins supply the regions before and after the CDR3; the full variable domain is: DGGITQSPKYLFRKEGQNVTLSCEQNLNHDAMYWYRQDPGQGLRLIYYSQIVNDFQKGDIAEGYSVSREKKESFPLTVTSAQKNPTAFYLCASSIAVGGRYNEQFFGPGTRLTVL.